This T cell receptor (beta chain) was sequenced in a study of graft-versus-host responses after intestinal transplantation. Looking at the study overall: Every recipient underwent anti-thymocyte globulin induction, then tacrolimus and steroids for approximately 3 years.

General study points: Detected in recipient marrow were GvH clones, some of which were first observed in ileum or blood. When patients had graft-donor T cell macrochimerism, their allografts held high graft-versus-host to host-versus-graft clonal ratios.

With regard to this clone: Its antigen remains unknown.

Trimming left V 5 bases short and J 4 bases short, with 15 bases between. Germline V lookup: CDR1 SGHAT, CDR2 FQNNGV. This CDR3 region has 15 residues. The data were produced by immunoSEQ multiplex PCR, yet TCRdb's version contains in-frame clones alone and is incomplete. The table records about 130,000 clones, 80% to 95% of them present only once. The source is a human donor who received an intestinal transplant. The chain uses TRBV11-2 and TRBJ2-1; D not certain. The starting material was unstimulated CD4+ T cells sorted from spleen or lymph node cells, obtained before intestinal transplant. In nucleotides, the CDR3 is TGTGCCAGCAGCCCCGGAAAGATAACTTACAATGAGCAGTTCTTC. Amino acid sequence: CASSPGKITYNEQFF.